These 32 T cell receptor beta chains came from one sample sequenced in a study of blood T cell repertoires in COVID-19. Measured with immunoSEQ multiplex PCR; TCRdb has only the in-frame clones, and not every one. The sample has fewer than 350,000 clones, 65% to 90% seen once. Sequencing used PBMCs or T cells enriched from blood (not recorded which). The source of these receptors is a middle-aged woman with acute COVID-19.

The chain joins TRBV5-6 to TRBJ2-3; TRBD1 agrees at 7 bases. Germline loops: CDR1 SGHDT, CDR2 YYEEEE. The V gene end was trimmed by 0 bases and the J gene end by 1 base; junction bases not matched to a gene: 2. The CDR3 sequence is 15 residues long. DNA for the CDR3: TGTGCCAGCAGCTTGGCCGGGACAGGCACAGATACGCAGTATTTT. Protein product: CASSLAGTGTDTQYF. The full variable domain, with the rest looked up from reference TRBV5-6 and TRBJ2-3, is DAGVTQSPTHLIKTRGQQVTLRCSPKSGHDTVSWYQQALGQGPQFIFQYYEEEERQRGNFPDRFSGHQFPNYSSELNVNALLLGDSALYLCASSLAGTGTDTQYFGPGTRLTVL.

The chain employs TRBV5-1 and TRBJ1-2; 7 bases are shared with TRBD1. V shed 4 bases, J shed 2 bases, and the junction held 2 bases outside the gene matches. The CDR3 consists of 13 residues. Germline loops: CDR1 SGHRS, CDR2 YFSETQ. CDR3 sequence (DNA): TGCGCCAGCAGCGAGACAGGGAACTATGGCTACACCTTC. Translating gives CASSETGNYGYTF.

The chain has TRBV10-3 and TRBJ1-1; TRBD1 matches at 7 bases. Germline V gene lookup returns CDR1 ENHRY and CDR2 SYGVKD. Trimming at V came to 6 bases and at J to 3 bases, leaving 7 bases not matched to a gene. CDR3 length: 14 amino acids. The CDR3 region is CAISTDRTHTEAFF. CDR3 bases: TGTGCCATCAGCACGGACAGGACGCACACTGAAGCTTTCTTT.

The chain joins TRBV5-6 to TRBJ1-3, with 7 bases that match TRBD1. Germline assignment: CDR1 SGHDT and CDR2 YYEEEE. The CDR3 has 15 residues. V shed 4 bases and J 3 bases; nucleotides not matched to a gene: 7. Here the CDR3 reads CASSGNRGNGNTIYF. Here the CDR3 DNA reads TGTGCCAGCAGCGGAAACAGGGGCAATGGAAACACCATATATTTT.

This clone was counted between two and nine times. The rearrangement uses TRBV12-3 or TRBV12-4 and TRBJ1-2, with D perhaps matching TRBD1 (5 bases). There are 12 residues in the CDR3. V was cut by 3 bases and J by 7 bases, with 9 bases left in between. CDR3 protein: CASSFREVGYTF. The CDR3 nucleotides read TGTGCCAGCAGTTTCAGGGAGGTTGGCTACACCTTC.

This chain connects TRBV4-1 to TRBJ2-1; D may be TRBD1 (5 bases). V gave up 0 bases and J gave up 5 bases, with 17 bases separating them. Germline-derived CDR1 and CDR2 are MGHRA and YSYEKL. The CDR3 totals 17 residues. CDR3 amino acids: CASSQDRGSVPDNEQFF. The DNA for the CDR3 is TGCGCCAGCAGCCAAGATAGGGGCTCCGTTCCCGACAATGAGCAGTTCTTC.

The genes are TRBV9 and TRBJ2-7, with D perhaps TRBD2 (6 bases). The CDR3 is 14 amino acids. Germline CDR1 is SGDLS and CDR2 is YYNGEE. With 0 bases removed from V and 6 bases from J, the gap between germline ends came to 13 bases. CDR3 amino acids: CASSVVGGKSEQYF. The CDR3 region has the DNA TGTGCCAGCAGCGTAGTCGGGGGAAAAAGCGAGCAGTACTTC.

V gene TRBV2 combines with J gene TRBJ2-2; TRBD1 is a possible D gene (5 bases). The V gene's germline CDR1 is SNHLY and CDR2 FYNNEI. V shed 8 bases and J shed 0 bases, with 10 bases lying between them. The CDR3 covers 14 residues. The CDR3 here is CASGARTNTGELFF. The CDR3 bases are TGTGCCAGCGGGGCACGGACGAACACCGGGGAGCTGTTTTTT.

This chain joins TRBV19 and TRBJ2-3; 8 bases align to TRBD1. The CDR3 sequence is 14 residues long. Unmatched junction bases numbered 11, after V lost 10 bases and J lost 5 bases. Germline lookup yields CDR1 LNHDA and CDR2 SQIVND (reference sequence). This chain's CDR3 is CATAQGVLKDTQYF. CDR3 in DNA: TGTGCCACCGCACAGGGGGTGTTGAAAGATACGCAGTATTTT.

This clone has more than one count but fewer than ten. V and J are TRBV21-1 and TRBJ2-5; the table names TRBD2, a call not compared with the DNA. TRBV21-1 counts as a pseudogene. This CDR3 has 15 residues. As DNA, the CDR3 is TGTGCCAGCAGCAAAGCTGGCGGGAGTCGGGAGACCCAGTACTTC. Residues: CASSKAGGSRETQYF.

The V and J genes are TRBV18 and TRBJ2-1; TRBD1 matches 7 bases. Germline CDR1 and CDR2: KGHSH and LQKENI. The length of the CDR3 is 12 residues. V was pared by 3 bases and J by 10 bases, with 3 bases of the junction left unmatched. DNA for the CDR3: TGTGCCAGCTCACCGAGGGGGCACGAGCAGTTCTTC. Translated: CASSPRGHEQFF.

V gene TRBV19 combines with J gene TRBJ2-1; 7 bases match TRBD1. The CDR3 loop spans 15 amino acids. The trim removed 6 bases at V and 3 bases at J, leaving 8 bases unmatched. The germline CDR1 and CDR2 sequences are LNHDA and SQIVND (reference sequence). The CDR3 reads CASRGGREGYNEQFF. As DNA, the CDR3 is TGTGCCAGTAGAGGGGGCAGGGAAGGCTACAATGAGCAGTTCTTC. Full variable domain (rest looked up from reference TRBV19 and TRBJ2-1): DGGITQSPKYLFRKEGQNVTLSCEQNLNHDAMYWYRQDPGQGLRLIYYSQIVNDFQKGDIAEGYSVSREKKESFPLTVTSAQKNPTAFYLCASRGGREGYNEQFFGPGTRLTVL.

This sequence joins TRBV5-1 and TRBJ2-3; no clear D. Germline V CDR1 and CDR2: SGHRS, YFSETQ. The CDR3 is 15 residues long. V lost 0 bases to trimming and J lost 9 bases, with 17 bases between them. CDR3 protein: CASSLDYNLKITQYF. As DNA, the CDR3 is TGCGCCAGCAGCTTGGACTATAACTTAAAGATCACGCAGTATTTT.

The chain uses TRBV6-2 or TRBV6-3 and TRBJ1-6, with D possibly TRBD1 on 6 matching bases. V lost 5 bases and J lost 0, with 14 bases in between. The length of the CDR3 is 17 residues. Germline V gene data show CDR1 as MNHEY and CDR2 as SVGEGT. CDR3 in DNA: TGTGCCAGCAGTACCCAGACAGGATTCTCCTATAATTCACCCCTCCACTTT. It codes for CASSTQTGFSYNSPLHF.

CDR3 in amino acids: CASSDSAAGGWDTIYF. DNA for the CDR3: TGTGCCAGCAGTGATTCTGCCGCGGGAGGGTGGGACACCATATATTTT. V is TRBV2 and J is TRBJ1-3; D gene ambiguous. The CDR3 is 16 residues long. V was shortened by 3 bases and J by 8 bases, with 20 bases between the two germline ends. Per the germline V gene, CDR1 is SNHLY and CDR2 is FYNNEI. The full variable domain, its missing parts supplied by reference TRBV2 and TRBJ1-3, is EPEVTQTPSHQVTQMGQEVILRCVPISNHLYFYWYRQILGQKVEFLVSFYNNEISEKSEIFDDQFSVERPDGSNFTLKIRSTKLEDSAMYFCASSDSAAGGWDTIYFGEGSWLTVV.

The V gene is TRBV7-2, the J gene TRBJ2-1, with 8 bases identical to TRBD1. The germline CDR1 and CDR2 sequences are SGHTA and FQGNSA. The CDR3 length is 15 residues. Trimming removed 4 bases from V and 5 bases from J; junction bases left unmatched: 7. The CDR3 nucleotides are TGTGCCAGCAGCTACAGACAGGGGCCCAACAATGAGCAGTTCTTC. It yields the protein CASSYRQGPNNEQFF.

The rearrangement uses TRBV28 and TRBJ2-3, with 7 bases fitting TRBD1. Germline CDR1 MDHEN, CDR2 SYDVKM. The CDR3 is 17 amino acids. Trimming took 0 bases from V and 0 from J; bases not matched to a gene: 6. This CDR3 reads CASSLWGQSSSTDTQYF. CDR3 bases: TGTGCCAGCAGTTTATGGGGACAGAGTTCTAGCACAGATACGCAGTATTTT.

This chain connects TRBV28 to TRBJ2-2; 10 bases are a match to TRBD2. This CDR3 region has 17 residues. With 6 bases clipped from V and 0 bases from J, the junction kept 7 bases outside the gene matches. CDR1 and CDR2 from the germline V gene are MDHEN and SYDVKM. The CDR3 coding sequence is TGTGCCAGCAGGACCGCAGCGGGAGGGCCGAACACCGGGGAGCTGTTTTTT. It specifies CASRTAAGGPNTGELFF.

The genes are TRBV9 and TRBJ1-5, with 9 nucleotides matching TRBD1. Germline values: CDR1 SGDLS, CDR2 YYNGEE. V shed 4 bases, J shed 6 bases, and the junction held 8 bases outside the gene matches. The CDR3 is made up of 15 amino acids. CDR3 sequence reads: CASSTTGGISQPQHF. CDR3 DNA sequence: TGTGCCAGCAGCACGACAGGGGGAATAAGTCAGCCCCAGCATTTT. Full variable domain (outside the CDR3, taken from reference TRBV9 and TRBJ1-5): DSGVTQTPKHLITATGQRVTLRCSPRSGDLSVYWYQQSLDQGLQFLIQYYNGEERAKGNILERFSAQQFPDLHSELNLSSLELGDSALYFCASSTTGGISQPQHFGDGTRLSIL.

The chain uses TRBV20-1 and TRBJ1-2, with D possibly matching TRBD1 (6 bases). The V and J ends lost 4 bases and 10 bases respectively, with 13 bases between them. The CDR3 spans 11 residues. Germline values: CDR1 DFQATT, CDR2 SNEGSKA (reference sequence). This CDR3 is CSATGQSLYTF. For the CDR3, the DNA is TGCAGTGCTACCGGACAGAGTCTCTACACCTTC.

The table lists this clone with a few counts. The V gene is TRBV21-1, the J gene TRBJ2-5; the D call of TRBD1 is as the table states it, not checked on the DNA. TRBV21-1 is listed as a pseudogene. This CDR3 is built from 16 residues. The CDR3 nucleotides are TGTGCCAGCAGCAAATGTGGCAGGGGGCTTGGGGAGACCCAGTACTTC. It is translated as CASSKCGRGLGETQYF.

The chain joins TRBV3-1 (or the pseudogene TRBV3-2) to TRBJ1-4; 7 nucleotides line up with TRBD1. V was pared by 6 bases and J by 6 bases, with 13 bases of the junction left unmatched. The CDR3 is 16 residues long. CDR1 and CDR2 from the germline V gene are LGHDT and YNNKEL (reference sequence). The CDR3 loop is CASSLWVTGVDEKLFF. As DNA, the CDR3 is TGTGCCAGCAGTCTTTGGGTTACAGGGGTTGATGAAAAACTGTTTTTT.

The genes are TRBV6-5 and TRBJ2-7; 10 positions match TRBD1. Trimming took 6 bases from V and 4 from J; bases not matched to a gene: 9. From germline, CDR1 is MNHEY and CDR2 SVGAGI. The CDR3 covers 15 residues. The CDR3 reads CASRKLDRGDYEQYF. Here the CDR3 DNA reads TGTGCCAGCAGGAAATTGGACAGGGGGGATTACGAGCAGTACTTC.

The chain joins TRBV7-8 to TRBJ2-5; a possible D gene is TRBD1 (6 bases). V lost 2 bases and J lost 5, with 24 bases in between. This CDR3 region has 18 residues. Germline V gene data show CDR1 as SGHVS and CDR2 as FQNEAQ. The CDR3 DNA reads as TGTGCCAGCAGCTTACCCCGACGCTTGGCAGGGGAAGGGGAGACCCAGTACTTC. Amino acids: CASSLPRRLAGEGETQYF.

This rearrangement joins TRBV4-3 to TRBJ1-4; a weak D match, TRBD1 (5 bases). Germline lookup yields CDR1 LGHNA and CDR2 YSLEER. V gave up 7 bases and J gave up 4 bases, with 16 bases separating them. The CDR3 has 15 amino acids. CDR3 bases: TGCGCCAGCAAGCTGGGACTGAGAAGTAATGAAAAACTGTTTTTT. Protein sequence: CASKLGLRSNEKLFF.

V is TRBV7-9 and J is TRBJ1-2; maybe TRBD1 (5 bases). From germline, CDR1 is SEHNR and CDR2 FQNEAQ (reference sequence). The CDR3 has 13 amino acids. The ends were cut back, 1 base at V and 14 bases at J, with 17 bases in the middle. The CDR3 region is CASSLGVDRQWTF. CDR3 DNA sequence: TGTGCCAGCAGCTTAGGGGTCGACAGACAGTGGACCTTC.

The genes are TRBV6-1 and TRBJ1-5; possible D gene TRBD1, 6 bases. Germline V CDR1 and CDR2: MNHNS, SASEGT. There are 17 residues in the CDR3. V lost 6 bases and J 3 bases, leaving 21 bases between the germline ends. Here the CDR3 reads CASSERGGSDINQPQHF. DNA of the CDR3: TGTGCCAGCAGCGAACGGGGGGGCTCCGATATCAATCAGCCCCAGCATTTT.

The genes are TRBV5-4 and TRBJ1-2, with a tentative D call TRBD1 (5 bases). Germline CDR1 reads SGHNT; CDR2 reads YYREEE (reference sequence). CDR3 length: 15 residues. The V and J ends lost 5 bases and 4 bases respectively, with 18 bases between them. The DNA for the CDR3 is TGTGCCAGCAGTCTTAGGGGTGCTCCACGCTATGGCTACACCTTC. It specifies CASSLRGAPRYGYTF.

The V gene is TRBV24-1, the J gene TRBJ1-1; D is unclear. The V end was cut by 2 bases, the J end by 3 bases, with 18 bases between. CDR1 and CDR2 from the germline V gene are KGHDR and SFDVKD. The CDR3 is 17 amino acids. CDR3 amino acids: CATSDSGVGIGDTEAFF. CDR3 sequence (DNA): TGTGCCACCAGTGATTCGGGTGTTGGTATCGGTGACACTGAAGCTTTCTTT.

About this clone: This same CDR3 is encoded by further DNA sequences in the sample. The chain combines TRBV29-1 with TRBJ1-5; 7 positions match TRBD1. The J segment lost 2 bases and the V segment lost 6 bases, leaving 1 base of the junction unmatched. The CDR3 runs 12 residues. Germline V gene lookup returns CDR1 SQVTM and CDR2 ANQGSEA. The chain's CDR3 is CSVGQGNQPQHF. The CDR3 region has the DNA TGCAGCGTCGGACAGGGCAATCAGCCCCAGCATTTT.

This clone was found a few times. This chain joins TRBV18 and TRBJ1-1; 12 bases agree with TRBD1. With 3 bases clipped from V and 6 bases from J, the junction kept 5 bases outside the gene matches. Germline-derived CDR1 and CDR2 are KGHSH and LQKENI. This CDR3 has 15 amino acids. CDR3 loop: CASSPRDRGLSEAFF. The CDR3 DNA is TGTGCCAGCTCACCGCGGGACAGGGGGCTGTCTGAAGCTTTCTTT.

V is TRBV6-5 and J is TRBJ1-2; D gene uncertain. The germline CDR1 and CDR2 sequences are MNHEY and SVGAGI. The V and J ends lost 10 bases and 5 bases respectively, with 23 bases between them. The CDR3 has 15 amino acids. Here the CDR3 DNA reads TGTGCCAATTGGTCCTTGCGCAACTCCAGGTATGGCTACACCTTC. Translating gives CANWSLRNSRYGYTF.